The present entry profiles one TCR beta chain with its context. This entry belongs to a study of shared clonotypes between healthy human individuals. On the study more broadly: The composition of the donors was a couple of women and a few men aged 18 to 49. Each donor contributed plates that comprised three CD4 naive, three CD4 memory, two CD8 naive and one CD8 memory.

Germline V gene lookup returns CDR1 MDHEN and CDR2 SYDVKM. V was pared by 7 bases and J by 2 bases, with 12 bases between. The CDR3 runs to 13 residues. The data were produced by immunoSEQ multiplex PCR, yet TCRdb's version contains in-frame clones alone and is incomplete. The sample contains about 980,000 clones, around three quarters of which appear only once. Sequenced material: memory CD4+ T cells sorted from blood. Subset defined: CD45RA-negative fraction. The source is a man between 18 and 29 years old in good health. The chain couples TRBV28 to TRBJ2-7; D remains ambiguous. The chain's CDR3 is CASKSSRPYEQYF. CDR3 DNA sequence: TGTGCCAGCAAGTCCAGTCGCCCCTACGAGCAGTACTTC.